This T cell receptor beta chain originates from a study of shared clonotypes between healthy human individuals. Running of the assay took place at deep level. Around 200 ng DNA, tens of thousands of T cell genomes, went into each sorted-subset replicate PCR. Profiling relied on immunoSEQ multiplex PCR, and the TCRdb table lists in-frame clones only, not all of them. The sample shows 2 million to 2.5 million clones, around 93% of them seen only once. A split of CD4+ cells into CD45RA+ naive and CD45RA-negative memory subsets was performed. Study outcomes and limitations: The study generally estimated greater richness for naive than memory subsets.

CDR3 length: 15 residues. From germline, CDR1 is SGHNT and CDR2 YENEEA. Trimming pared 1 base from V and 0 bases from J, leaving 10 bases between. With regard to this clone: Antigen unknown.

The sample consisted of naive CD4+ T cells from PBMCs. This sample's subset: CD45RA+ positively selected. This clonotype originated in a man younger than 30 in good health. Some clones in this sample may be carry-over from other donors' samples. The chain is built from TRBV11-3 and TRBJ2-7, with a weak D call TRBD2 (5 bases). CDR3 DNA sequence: TGTGCCAGCAGCTTAGGAGGGTTCGGCTCCTACGAGCAGTACTTC. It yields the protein CASSLGGFGSYEQYF. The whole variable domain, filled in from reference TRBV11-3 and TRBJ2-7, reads EAGVVQSPRYKIIEKKQPVAFWCNPISGHNTLYWYLQNLGQGPELLIRYENEEAVDDSQLPKDRFSAERLKGVDSTLKIQPAELGDSAVYLCASSLGGFGSYEQYFGPGTRLTVT.